This T cell receptor (beta chain) is from a study of chemoradiotherapy in HPV16-positive cancers. Study-wide context: A couple of HPV16-positive patients' cells yielded candidate HPV-specific clones and common motifs. General study findings and limits: HPV-responsive T-cell expansion during chemoradiotherapy was linked to improved recurrence-free survival in HPV16-positive patients. During treatment, candidate HPV-specific clones and E7-related motifs expanded in tumor.

Over chemoradiotherapy, repertoires were sampled more than once. On this clone: Its target is not known.

CDR1 is LNHDA and CDR2 is SQIVND in the germline V gene (reference sequence). V lost 8 bases to trimming and J lost 3 bases; unmatched junction nucleotides: 6. The CDR3 covers 13 residues. The data were produced by immunoSEQ multiplex PCR, yet TCRdb's version contains in-frame clones alone and is incomplete. The sample yields tens of thousands of clones, over 90% seen once. This rearrangement joins TRBV19 to TRBJ2-7; 8 bases map to TRBD1. The sequence was obtained from a human donor with HPV-associated anogenital cancer. Sequenced here: blood, sampled from a patient who underwent chemoradiotherapy. This CDR3 is CASRGTGDYEQYF. The CDR3 DNA reads as TGTGCCAGTCGAGGGACAGGAGACTACGAGCAGTACTTC.